Following are 7 T cell receptor beta chains from one sample sequenced in a study of T cells after yellow fever vaccination. TCRdb called the 5' RACE reads again in MiXCR, with one record for every CDR3 protein. Among under 550,000 distinct CDR3 sequences listed, about a fifth were seen once. Here the sequenced sample was PBMCs, taken 21 days after the first yellow fever vaccination. These receptors were obtained from a man aged 18 to 29 who received the YFV17D yellow fever vaccine.

The J gene is TRBJ2-1, the V gene TRBV20-1; 8 bases line up with TRBD1. Germline CDR1 reads DFQATT; CDR2 reads SNEGSKA (reference sequence). CDR3 size: 13 residues. V lost 5 bases to trimming and J lost 2 bases; unmatched junction nucleotides: 2. The CDR3 nucleotides are TGCAGTGCTCAACAGGGGGCCTACAATGAGCAGTTCTTC. Protein product: CSAQQGAYNEQFF.

The chain has TRBV28 and TRBJ2-1; D is uncertain. Germline V gene data show CDR1 as MDHEN and CDR2 as SYDVKM. V was pared by 3 bases and J by 2 bases, with 8 bases between. This CDR3 is built from 14 residues. The CDR3 loop is CASSLPPTYNEQFF. The CDR3, as DNA: TGTGCCAGCAGTTTGCCCCCTACCTACAATGAGCAGTTCTTC.

This chain uses TRBV20-1 with TRBJ1-2, with TRBD1 identical over 11 bases. The CDR3 contains 14 residues. Germline lookup yields CDR1 DFQATT and CDR2 SNEGSKA (reference sequence). V lost 4 bases to trimming and J lost 3 bases; unmatched junction nucleotides: 4. Here the CDR3 DNA reads TGCAGTGCTATCTCGGGACAGGGGGACTATGGCTACACCTTC. Translation gives CSAISGQGDYGYTF.

The rearrangement joins TRBV7-9 to TRBJ2-1, with 13 bases lining up with TRBD2. J lost 8 bases, V lost 5 bases, and 12 bases had no gene match. From germline, CDR1 is SEHNR and CDR2 FQNEAQ (reference sequence). The CDR3 totals 17 residues. DNA for the CDR3: TGTGCCAGCAGCGCCGCCTTACTAGCGGGGGGGCCCCATGAGCAGTTCTTC. The encoded protein is CASSAALLAGGPHEQFF.

The rearrangement joins TRBV5-1 to TRBJ2-1; 9 bases match TRBD2. This CDR3 is built from 16 residues. Germline V gene data show CDR1 as SGHRS and CDR2 as YFSETQ. V lost 0 bases, J lost 8 bases, and 9 bases stayed unmatched. The CDR3 region is CASSLERGGGADEQFF. CDR3 nucleotide sequence: TGCGCCAGCAGCTTGGAGCGCGGCGGGGGGGCGGATGAGCAGTTCTTC.

This clonotype was observed a few times. The chain combines TRBV6-5 with TRBJ2-5; either TRBD1 or TRBD2 may fit D (5 bases each). Trimming left V 6 bases short and J 4 bases short, with 12 bases between. This CDR3 spans 13 amino acids. Germline lookup yields CDR1 MNHEY and CDR2 SVGAGI. In nucleotides, the CDR3 is TGTGCCAGCAGCTACGGGACCGGAGAGACCCAGTACTTC. Its translation: CASSYGTGETQYF.

The CDR3 bases are TGTGCCAGTAGTATGTTTCAGGACAACACCGGGGAGCTGTTTTTT. Its translation is CASSMFQDNTGELFF. This sequence joins TRBV19 and TRBJ2-2; no clear D gene. The germline V gene has CDR1 LNHDA and CDR2 SQIVND (reference sequence). V was clipped by 3 bases and J by 2 bases, with 10 bases between them. This CDR3 is built from 15 residues.